Following are 14 T cell receptor beta chains from one sample sequenced in a study of blood T cell repertoires in COVID-19. Assay: immunoSEQ multiplex PCR; the TCRdb copy retains only in-frame clones and omits some. The sample consists of about 140,000 clones, about 80% of them appearing once. The sample was peripheral blood. The receptors were sampled from a man aged 65 to 85 who had recovered from COVID-19.

There are a few counts of this clone. The chain has TRBV2 and TRBJ2-1, with TRBD1 identical over 7 bases. The CDR3 runs 15 residues. Trimming cost V 5 bases and J 3 bases; bases outside gene matches: 7. Per germline, CDR1 SNHLY and CDR2 FYNNEI. As DNA, the CDR3 is TGTGCCAGCAGTTCCCGGGACAGCAGCTACAATGAGCAGTTCTTC. Its translation is CASSSRDSSYNEQFF.

The rearrangement joins TRBV7-9 to TRBJ2-5; tentatively, D is TRBD2 (5 bases). Trimming cost V 2 bases and J 5 bases, with 6 bases left between them. This CDR3 has 12 amino acids. CDR1 SEHNR and CDR2 FQNEAQ come from the germline V gene (reference sequence). The CDR3, as DNA: TGTGCCAGCAGCTTATGGGAGGAGACCCAGTACTTC. Translated: CASSLWEETQYF.

The CDR3 loop reads CASSLTRGEAFF. The CDR3 DNA reads TGTGCCAGCAGTCTGACCCGGGGTGAAGCTTTCTTT. The V and J genes are TRBV6-5 and TRBJ1-1, with D unclear. Germline V gives CDR1 MNHEY, CDR2 SVGAGI. This CDR3 has 12 amino acids. Deletions cut 5 bases from V and 7 bases from J, with 11 bases between.

Only one count was recorded for this clone. V and J are TRBV3-1 (or the pseudogene TRBV3-2) and TRBJ2-5; D ambiguous. Trimming took 7 bases from V and 2 from J, leaving 11 bases between them. Germline CDR1 and CDR2: LGHDT and YNNKEL (reference sequence). The CDR3 runs to 13 residues. CDR3 sequence reads: CASNEAFQETQYF. CDR3 DNA: TGTGCCAGCAATGAGGCCTTTCAAGAGACCCAGTACTTC.

The CDR3 loop reads CAWRGLAGFQETQYF. The CDR3 region has the DNA TGTGCCTGGAGGGGGCTAGCGGGCTTCCAAGAGACCCAGTACTTC. This chain links TRBV30 with TRBJ2-5, with 8 bases identical to TRBD2. The germline gives CDR1 GTSNPN, CDR2 SVGIG (reference sequence). Germline trimming cut 3 bases from V and 1 base from J; bases unmatched to any gene: 7. The CDR3 contains 15 residues.

The V and J genes are TRBV18 and TRBJ1-1, with 8 bases matching TRBD1. Germline lookup yields CDR1 KGHSH and CDR2 LQKENI. V lost 4 bases to trimming and J lost 0 bases; unmatched junction nucleotides: 7. This CDR3 region has 16 residues. This chain's CDR3 is CASSQGQVVMNTEAFF. DNA for the CDR3: TGTGCCAGCTCACAGGGACAGGTGGTAATGAACACTGAAGCTTTCTTT.

The chain links TRBV2 to TRBJ2-7; 10 bases are a match to TRBD2. This CDR3 spans 14 amino acids. Germline lookup yields CDR1 SNHLY and CDR2 FYNNEI. Trimming removed 7 bases from V and 3 bases from J; junction bases left unmatched: 6. The CDR3 sequence: CASTPGLASYEQYF. The CDR3 DNA reads as TGTGCCAGCACCCCGGGACTAGCGAGCTACGAGCAGTACTTC.

The gene calls are TRBV15 and TRBJ2-3; 8 bases map to TRBD2. Germline values: CDR1 LNHNV, CDR2 YYDKDF (reference sequence). This CDR3 is built from 17 residues. V trimming: 0 bases; J trimming: 3 bases; junction bases outside the gene matches: 8. For the CDR3, the DNA is TGTGCCACCAGCAGAGATTGGTCTAGCGGGCGGACAGATACGCAGTATTTT. Amino acid sequence: CATSRDWSSGRTDTQYF.

Here the CDR3 DNA reads TGCGCCAGCAGCCAAGAACAGAGATCGTACTATGGCTACACCTTC. This gives the protein CASSQEQRSYYGYTF. The V and J genes are TRBV4-3 and TRBJ1-2; no clear D gene. Trimming pared 0 bases from V and 3 bases from J, leaving 11 bases between. CDR1 is LGHNA and CDR2 is YSLEER in the germline V gene. The CDR3 contains 15 residues.

The genes are TRBV11-2 and TRBJ2-5; 10 bases fit TRBD2. The CDR3 is 15 amino acids. Per germline, CDR1 SGHAT and CDR2 FQNNGV. V lost 0 bases, J lost 5 bases, and 3 bases stayed unmatched. CDR3 sequence (DNA): TGTGCCAGCAGCTTAGAACTAGCGGGATCGGAGACCCAGTACTTC. The encoded protein is CASSLELAGSETQYF.

The rearrangement links TRBV7-9 to TRBJ2-7; 10 bases align to TRBD1. The J segment lost 5 bases and the V segment lost 5 bases, leaving 6 bases of the junction unmatched. The CDR3 is 14 residues long. Germline values: CDR1 SEHNR, CDR2 FQNEAQ (reference sequence). CDR3 amino acids: CASSPPTGGNEQYF. The CDR3 nucleotides are TGTGCCAGCAGCCCCCCGACAGGGGGCAACGAGCAGTACTTC.

Judged by abundance, this clone is medium-sized. The chain employs TRBV12-3 or TRBV12-4 and TRBJ1-2; 9 nucleotides match TRBD1. This CDR3 region has 13 residues. V gave up 10 bases and J gave up 8 bases; unmatched junction bases: 11. CDR3: CATSGTGWWGYTF. The DNA of the CDR3 is TGTGCCACCTCCGGGACAGGGTGGTGGGGCTACACCTTC.

This clone showed up just once. The rearrangement links TRBV7-3 to TRBJ2-7; a possible D gene is TRBD1 (6 bases). This CDR3 spans 13 amino acids. Between the trimmed V and J ends, which lost 5 bases and 3 bases, there was a span of 11 bases. The V gene's germline CDR1 is SGHTA and CDR2 FQGTGA. The CDR3 is CASSPGQHYEQYF. CDR3 nucleotide sequence: TGTGCCAGCAGCCCTGGACAGCACTACGAGCAGTACTTC.

The V call is TRBV12-3 or TRBV12-4, the J call TRBJ2-7; 9 bases match TRBD2. V was clipped by 4 bases and J by 5 bases; unmatched bases: 3. The CDR3 has 13 amino acids. The CDR3 bases are TGTGCCAGCAGTTCACTAGCGGGCCACGAGCAGTACTTC. Its translation: CASSSLAGHEQYF.